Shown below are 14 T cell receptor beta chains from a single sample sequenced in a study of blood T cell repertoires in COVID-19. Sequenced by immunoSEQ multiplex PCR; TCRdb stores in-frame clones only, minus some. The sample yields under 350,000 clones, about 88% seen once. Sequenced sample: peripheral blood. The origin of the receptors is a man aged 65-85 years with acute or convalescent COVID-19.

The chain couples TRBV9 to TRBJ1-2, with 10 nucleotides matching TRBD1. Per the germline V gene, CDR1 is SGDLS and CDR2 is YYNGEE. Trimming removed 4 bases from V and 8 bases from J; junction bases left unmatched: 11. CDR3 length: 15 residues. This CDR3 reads CASSPRTGGIGGYTF. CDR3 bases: TGTGCCAGCAGCCCCCGGACAGGGGGAATAGGCGGCTACACCTTC.

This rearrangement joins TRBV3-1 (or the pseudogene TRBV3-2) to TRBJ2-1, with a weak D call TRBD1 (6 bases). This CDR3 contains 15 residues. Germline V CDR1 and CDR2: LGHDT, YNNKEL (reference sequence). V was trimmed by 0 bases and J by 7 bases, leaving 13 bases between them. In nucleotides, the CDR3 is TGTGCCAGCAGCCAAGATCAACAGGGTCTAAATGAGCAGTTCTTC. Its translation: CASSQDQQGLNEQFF.

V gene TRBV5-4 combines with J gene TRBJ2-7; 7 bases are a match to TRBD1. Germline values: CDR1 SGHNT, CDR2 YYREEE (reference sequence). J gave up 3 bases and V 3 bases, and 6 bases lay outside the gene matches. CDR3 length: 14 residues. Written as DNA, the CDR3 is TGTGCCAGCAGCTCACCGGGACAGTACTACGAGCAGTACTTC. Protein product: CASSSPGQYYEQYF.

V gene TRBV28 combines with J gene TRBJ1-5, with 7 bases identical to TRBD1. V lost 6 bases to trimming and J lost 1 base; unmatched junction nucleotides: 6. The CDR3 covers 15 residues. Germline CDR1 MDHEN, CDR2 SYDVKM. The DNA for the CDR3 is TGTGCCAGCAGGCAGGGGGGCTTGAGCAATCAGCCCCAGCATTTT. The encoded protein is CASRQGGLSNQPQHF.

The DNA for the CDR3 is TGTGCCAGCAGTTTCAACGGACTAGCGGGAGCCGGAGAGACCCAGTACTTC. Its translation is CASSFNGLAGAGETQYF. This sequence joins TRBV27 and TRBJ2-5, with 13 bases that match TRBD2. V lost 3 bases to trimming and J lost 4 bases; unmatched junction nucleotides: 8. This CDR3 is 17 amino acids long. The germline CDR1 and CDR2 sequences are MNHEY and SMNVEV (reference sequence).

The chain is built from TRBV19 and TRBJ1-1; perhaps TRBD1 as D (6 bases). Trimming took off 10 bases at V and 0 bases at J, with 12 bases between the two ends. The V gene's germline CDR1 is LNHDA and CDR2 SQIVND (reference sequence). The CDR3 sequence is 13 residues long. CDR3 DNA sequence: TGTGCCACCAAGACAGGAATGAACACTGAAGCTTTCTTT. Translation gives CATKTGMNTEAFF.

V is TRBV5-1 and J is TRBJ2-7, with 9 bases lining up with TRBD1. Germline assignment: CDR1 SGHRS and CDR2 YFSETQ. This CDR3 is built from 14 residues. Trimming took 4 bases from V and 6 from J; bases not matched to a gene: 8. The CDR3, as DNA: TGCGCCAGCAGCCCCGGGACAGGGTTTCCCGAGCAGTACTTC. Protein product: CASSPGTGFPEQYF.

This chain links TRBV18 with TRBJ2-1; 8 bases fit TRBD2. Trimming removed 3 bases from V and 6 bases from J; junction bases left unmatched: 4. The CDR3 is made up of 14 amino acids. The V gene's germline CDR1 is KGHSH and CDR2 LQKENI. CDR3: CASSPGLVGNEQFF. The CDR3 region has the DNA TGTGCCAGCTCACCGGGACTAGTAGGCAATGAGCAGTTCTTC.

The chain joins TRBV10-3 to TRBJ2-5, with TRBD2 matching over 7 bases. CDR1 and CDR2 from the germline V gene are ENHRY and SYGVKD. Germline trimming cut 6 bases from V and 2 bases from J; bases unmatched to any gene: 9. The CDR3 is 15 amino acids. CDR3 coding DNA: TGTGCCATCAGCACGAAAGCGGGGCCACAAGAGACCCAGTACTTC. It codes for CAISTKAGPQETQYF.

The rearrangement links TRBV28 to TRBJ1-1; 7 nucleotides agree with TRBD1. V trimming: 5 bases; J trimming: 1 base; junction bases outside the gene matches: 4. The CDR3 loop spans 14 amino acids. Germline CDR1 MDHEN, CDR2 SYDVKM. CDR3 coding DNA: TGTGCCAGCAGTCAGACAGGGAGGAACACTGAAGCTTTCTTT. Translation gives CASSQTGRNTEAFF.

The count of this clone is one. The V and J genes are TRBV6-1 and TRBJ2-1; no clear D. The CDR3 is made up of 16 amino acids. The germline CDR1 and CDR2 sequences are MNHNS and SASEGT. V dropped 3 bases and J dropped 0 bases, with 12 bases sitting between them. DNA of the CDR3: TGTGCCAGCAGTGATCGACTTTCACGCTCCTACAATGAGCAGTTCTTC. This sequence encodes CASSDRLSRSYNEQFF.

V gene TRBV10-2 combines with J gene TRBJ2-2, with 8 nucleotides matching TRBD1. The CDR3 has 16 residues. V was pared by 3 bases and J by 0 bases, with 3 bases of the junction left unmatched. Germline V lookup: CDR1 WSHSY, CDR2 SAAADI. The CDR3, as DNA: TGCGCCAGCAGTGACAGGACAGGGACGAACACCGGGGAGCTGTTTTTT. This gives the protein CASSDRTGTNTGELFF.

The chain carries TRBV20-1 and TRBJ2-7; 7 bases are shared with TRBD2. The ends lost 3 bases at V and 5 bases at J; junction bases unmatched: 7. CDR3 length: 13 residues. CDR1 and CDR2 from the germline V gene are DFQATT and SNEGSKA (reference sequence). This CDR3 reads CSASSGGPNEQYF. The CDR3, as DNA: TGCAGTGCTAGTTCGGGAGGCCCCAACGAGCAGTACTTC.

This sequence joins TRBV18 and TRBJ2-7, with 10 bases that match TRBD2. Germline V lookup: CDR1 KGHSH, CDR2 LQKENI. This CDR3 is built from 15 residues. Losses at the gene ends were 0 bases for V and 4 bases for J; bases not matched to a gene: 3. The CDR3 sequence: CASSPPPTSGYEQYF. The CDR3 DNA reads TGTGCCAGCTCACCACCACCGACTAGCGGGTACGAGCAGTACTTC.